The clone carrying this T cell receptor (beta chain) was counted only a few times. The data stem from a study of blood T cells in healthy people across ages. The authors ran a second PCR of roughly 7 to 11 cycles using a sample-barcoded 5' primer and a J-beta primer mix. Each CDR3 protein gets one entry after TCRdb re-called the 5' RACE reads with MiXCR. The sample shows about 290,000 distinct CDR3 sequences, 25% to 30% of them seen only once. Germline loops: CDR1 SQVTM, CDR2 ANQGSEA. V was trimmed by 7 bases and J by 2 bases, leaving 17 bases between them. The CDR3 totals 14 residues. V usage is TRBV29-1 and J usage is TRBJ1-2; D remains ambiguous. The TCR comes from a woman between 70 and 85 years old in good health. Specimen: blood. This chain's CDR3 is CSAPSAQKNYGYTF. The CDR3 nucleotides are TGCAGCGCTCCTAGTGCACAGAAGAACTATGGCTACACCTTC.